Given below is one T cell receptor (beta chain) in context. The sample comes from a study of identical twins. Germline CDR1 SGHDT, CDR2 YYEEEE. The CDR3 has 13 amino acids. V shed 4 bases and J shed 4 bases, with 11 bases lying between them. TCRdb reprocessed the 5' RACE reads via MiXCR and lists one record per CDR3 protein. The sample holds 500,000 to 600,000 distinct CDR3 sequences, approximately 22% seen once. This sample also appeared in a second study, on T cells expressing NK-cell markers. This second study notes: For a handful of donors, these clonotypes were likewise the leading ones in the CD3+CD56-NKG2C+ fraction.

The receptor was isolated from a woman younger than 35 in good health. The rearrangement uses TRBV5-6 and TRBJ1-1; possible D gene TRBD1, 6 bases. The source material was CD4+ T cells sorted from blood. CDR3 sequence reads: CASSATGFTEAFF. Here the CDR3 DNA reads TGTGCCAGCAGCGCAACAGGGTTCACTGAAGCTTTCTTT.